This TCR beta chain appears in the sequencing data of a study of T cell changes during pregnancy in multiple sclerosis. Profiled with immunoSEQ multiplex PCR; TCRdb holds only in-frame clones, not every one. The table has more than 70,000 clones, 91% seen once. The CDR3 is made up of 15 amino acids. In germline, CDR1 is SGHTA, CDR2 FQGNSA. V shed 1 base and J 6 bases; nucleotides not matched to a gene: 6. This chain connects TRBV7-2 to TRBJ1-5; 7 bases map to TRBD1. Sample: peripheral blood, taken after pregnancy. This TCR came from a female donor in good health, enrolled as a control in a pregnancy study. This chain's CDR3 is CASSLESGGTQPQHF. As DNA, the CDR3 is TGTGCCAGCAGCTTAGAGTCAGGGGGGACTCAGCCCCAGCATTTT.